The clone carrying this T cell receptor (beta chain) was seen more than once but under ten times. Its antigen remains unknown. Repertoires were generated with immunoSEQ multiplex PCR, while TCRdb's copy carries only in-frame clones and drops some. In the table there are roughly 78,000 clones, about 82% of which are singletons. These data are taken from a study of T cell responses to AZD1222 COVID-19 vaccine. General observations from the study: Only five or six AZD1222 recipients tested seropositive at baseline. Repertoires were obtained solely post-peak T cell response. Spike was spanned by vaccine-associated CD4 TCRs, which were dominant at 160-218 and 743-854. In a largely white British group with more females than males, clonal diversity was possibly underestimated.

Trimming at V came to 7 bases and at J to 4 bases, leaving 13 bases not matched to a gene. The germline V gene has CDR1 SGHVS and CDR2 FQNEAQ. CDR3 length equals 17 residues. The material was peripheral blood, obtained on day 0 of AZD1222 vaccination. This receptor was identified in an adult in good health. V and J are TRBV7-8 and TRBJ2-2; TRBD1 matches at 9 bases. The DNA for the CDR3 is TGTGCCAGCAAGCCATACCCGGGGACAGGGTCCACCGGGGAGCTGTTTTTT. Amino acid sequence: CASKPYPGTGSTGELFF.